This T cell receptor beta chain was retrieved from a study of technical replicates of blood from four donors (dated by TCRdb to the late 2010s). Details on this clone: This clone's antigen is unknown. No quality values exist for individual bases; no much larger clone is one base distant.

The library was generated by the immunoSEQ multiplex PCR assay. What TCRdb holds here is the immuneACCESS table cut down to in-frame rearrangements. Part of the clones is not present; checked against another copy, under half of the missing clones reflect an unresolved V gene, and the others are unexplained. The table for this sample lists about 15,000 clones; 85% to 90% of them were counted only once. The ten largest account for 10% to 15% of the sample. This clonotype was obtained from a human donor in good health. The sequenced sample was PBMCs.

In nucleotides, the sequence is TGTGCCAGCAGCGCCCGGACAGTAGAGACCCAGTACTTC. Protein translation: CASSARTVETQYF. The rearranged chain carries TRBV11-2 and TRBJ2-5, and perhaps TRBD1 as D gene, on 6 matching bases. The germline V gene supplies CDR1 SGHAT and CDR2 FQNNGV. V gives up 5 bases and J gives up 4 bases, and the segment between their germline ends measures 11 bases. Its CDR3 holds 13 amino acids, cysteine through phenylalanine. Only the CDR3 region is kept as DNA, spanning 39 bases read in frame from base 1.